The clone carrying this T cell receptor beta chain occurred a few times. This sample is drawn from a study of early T cells in non-severe SARS-CoV-2 infection. TCRdb processed the 5' RACE reads anew with MiXCR; each CDR3 protein has one entry. Here the sample spans some 49,000 distinct CDR3 sequences, 8% to 9% being singletons. The CDR3 totals 13 residues. V was clipped by 2 bases and J by 3 bases, with 9 bases between them. Germline V gene sequence: CDR1 SGHRS, CDR2 YFSETQ. The sequencing sample was made of whole blood. The chain joins TRBV5-1 to TRBJ2-7; D is unresolved. The receptor's source is an adult who was a healthcare worker with PCR-confirmed SARS-CoV-2 infection or an uninfected control (not recorded which). The CDR3 sequence: CASSFGYSYEQYF. The DNA of the CDR3 is TGCGCCAGCAGCTTTGGGTACAGCTACGAGCAGTACTTC.